This TCR beta chain originates from a study of CD4 and CD8 cells across lung adenocarcinoma regions. To note about this clonotype: Sequence at one end of the junction differs from germline and may be a read error.

TCRdb itself ran the PCR reads through MiXCR, one entry per CDR3 protein. The sample has 20,000 to 25,000 distinct CDR3 sequences, around 51% seen once. Samples came from patients with localized non-small cell lung adenocarcinoma. Germline V lookup: CDR1 SGHVS, CDR2 FNYEAQ. The CDR3 is 18 residues long. The clonotype comes from a female donor with lung adenocarcinoma. The CD4 and CD8 labels of this study may be unreliable. The V gene is TRBV7-6, the J gene TRBJ2-3; 7 bases match TRBD2. What was sequenced was CD8+ T cells from the center of a lung tumor. CDR3 in DNA: TGTGCCTTCAGCCGCCGCGTCTTGTGGGGGGGAGCCAAAGACACTCAGTACTTT. Its translation: CAFSRRVLWGGAKDTQYF.